These 17 T cell receptor beta chains share one sample of origin, sequenced in a study of T cell responses to AZD1222 COVID-19 vaccine (dated by TCRdb to the early 2020s). This specimen's time point label, per the study, means: baseline before first vaccination. Library prep was done by the immunoSEQ multiplex PCR assay. TCRdb re-hosts the immuneACCESS table, in-frame sequences only. Its copies lack some clones; in the studies checked, an unresolved V gene accounts for under half of them, and the cause for the rest is not known. A total of 110,000 to 150,000 clones appear in this sample, roughly 92% of them only once. Roughly 1.8% of the sample is held by the ten biggest clonotypes. Sequencing used peripheral blood, obtained on day 0 of AZD1222 vaccination. The receptor set was obtained from an adult in good health.

The V and J genes are TRBV28 and TRBJ1-5, with D tentatively TRBD1 (5 bases). V was cut by 6 bases and J by 3 bases, with 15 bases left in between. Looked up from germline, CDR1 is MDHEN and CDR2 is SYDVKM. This CDR3 contains 15 residues. The CDR3 reads CASRAGRRINQPQHF. The CDR3 coding sequence is TGTGCCAGCAGAGCGGGACGCCGGATCAATCAGCCCCAGCATTTT.

This chain links TRBV7-8 with TRBJ1-5; 7 positions match TRBD1. The CDR3 is made up of 20 amino acids. J was trimmed by 0 bases and V by 1 base; bases with no gene match: 15. Germline CDR1 and CDR2: SGHVS and FQNEAQ. The CDR3 DNA is TGTGCCAGCAGCTTAGAACAGGGACAGAGGTATGATATTAGCAATCAGCCCCAGCATTTT. This codes for CASSLEQGQRYDISNQPQHF.

The V call is TRBV2, the J call TRBJ1-2; D ambiguous. The CDR3 length is 15 residues. The germline V gene has CDR1 SNHLY and CDR2 FYNNEI. Trimming stripped 2 bases from V and 2 bases from J, with 12 bases between. CDR3 loop: CASSEMVASNYGYTF. CDR3 in DNA: TGTGCCAGCAGTGAAATGGTGGCATCGAACTATGGCTACACCTTC.

This chain links TRBV5-5 with TRBJ2-5, with TRBD1 matching 7 bases. Trimming cost V 4 bases and J 3 bases; bases outside gene matches: 6. Germline loops: CDR1 SGHKS, CDR2 YYEKEE (reference sequence). There are 14 residues in the CDR3. CDR3 protein: CASSLYRGEETQYF. CDR3 bases: TGTGCCAGCAGCCTGTACAGGGGAGAAGAGACCCAGTACTTC.

The chain couples TRBV18 to TRBJ2-1; 10 bases fit TRBD2. V dropped 6 bases and J dropped 5; count of bases not matched to a gene: 7. Germline V gene data show CDR1 as KGHSH and CDR2 as LQKENI. The CDR3 consists of 15 residues. In DNA form, the CDR3 reads TGTGCCAGCTCTTTACGGACTAGCGGAAACAATGAGCAGTTCTTC. This encodes CASSLRTSGNNEQFF.

This clone was observed a handful of times. The chain is built from TRBV24-1 and TRBJ1-1; possibly TRBD1 for D (5 bases). Deletions cut 5 bases from V and 4 bases from J, with 22 bases between. CDR3 size: 17 residues. Germline CDR1 and CDR2: KGHDR and SFDVKD. The CDR3: CATSGRDPGGRFTEAFF. CDR3 DNA sequence: TGTGCCACCAGTGGCCGGGACCCAGGCGGTCGGTTCACTGAAGCTTTCTTT.

V is TRBV9 and J is TRBJ1-5, with a possible D match to TRBD1 (6 bases). The CDR3 runs 14 residues. Per the germline V gene, CDR1 is SGDLS and CDR2 is YYNGEE. Trimming removed 4 bases at V and 6 bases at J, with 14 bases between. The CDR3 DNA is TGTGCCAGCAGCAAGGGGGGGGCGGGTCAGCCCCAGCATTTT. Protein sequence: CASSKGGAGQPQHF.

The chain carries TRBV20-1 and TRBJ1-1; a possible D gene is TRBD1 (5 bases). The CDR3 runs 11 residues. Looked up from germline, CDR1 is DFQATT and CDR2 is SNEGSKA (reference sequence). V lost 3 bases to trimming and J lost 3 bases, with 5 bases between them. In nucleotides, the CDR3 is TGCAGTGCTAGCAGGGACACTGAAGCTTTCTTT. Protein product: CSASRDTEAFF.

CDR3 nucleotides: TGCGCCAGCAGCTTACCAGAGAGCTCCTACAATGAGCAGTTCTTC. It codes for CASSLPESSYNEQFF. The chain joins TRBV5-1 to TRBJ2-1, with D unclear. V lost 2 bases and J lost 0, with 9 bases in between. In germline, CDR1 is SGHRS, CDR2 YFSETQ. This CDR3 region has 15 residues.

The chain links TRBV29-1 to TRBJ1-2; 7 nucleotides match TRBD1. V shed 1 base, J shed 7 bases, and the junction held 12 bases outside the gene matches. CDR3 length: 15 amino acids. Germline V gives CDR1 SQVTM, CDR2 ANQGSEA. CDR3 residues: CSVEGEYQGVGGYTF. In nucleotides, the CDR3 is TGCAGCGTTGAAGGAGAATACCAGGGGGTAGGTGGCTACACCTTC.

The chain has TRBV5-8 and TRBJ2-6; D remains unclear. The CDR3 sequence is 16 residues long. Germline V gene sequence: CDR1 SGHTS, CDR2 YDEGEE. Trimming left V 0 bases short and J 1 base short, with 8 bases between. The CDR3 sequence: CASSLVLLSGANVLTF. Here the CDR3 DNA reads TGTGCCAGCAGCTTGGTACTCTTATCTGGGGCCAACGTCCTGACTTTC.

The rearrangement uses TRBV5-1 and TRBJ2-7, with 8 bases fitting TRBD1. The CDR3 is 17 amino acids. Germline trimming cut 0 bases from V and 4 bases from J; bases unmatched to any gene: 12. Germline V gene data show CDR1 as SGHRS and CDR2 as YFSETQ. CDR3 bases: TGCGCCAGCAGCTTGGAGTGGACAGGGACCGTCCGGTACGAGCAGTACTTC. It is translated as CASSLEWTGTVRYEQYF.

The genes are TRBV19 and TRBJ1-2; D ambiguous. The V gene lost 6 bases and the J gene lost 4 bases, with 12 bases spanning the gap. Germline V gene sequence: CDR1 LNHDA, CDR2 SQIVND (reference sequence). This CDR3 is built from 13 residues. In DNA form, the CDR3 reads TGTGCCAGTAGCGAGGGATTCCGCTATGGCTACACCTTC. This codes for CASSEGFRYGYTF.

The rearrangement joins TRBV6-6 to TRBJ1-6; D call uncertain. Trimming left V 2 bases short and J 8 bases short, with 13 bases between. CDR3 length: 15 residues. Germline values: CDR1 MNHNY, CDR2 SVGAGI (reference sequence). The CDR3 nucleotides read TGTGCCAGCAGTTACCGGGAAGGGAGTTATTCACCCCTCCACTTT. Protein product: CASSYREGSYSPLHF.

The chain carries TRBV30 and TRBJ2-3; 9 nucleotides match TRBD1. This CDR3 comprises 16 residues. The germline V gene encodes CDR1 GTSNPN and CDR2 SVGIG (reference sequence). Trimming at V came to 2 bases and at J to 6 bases, leaving 12 bases not matched to a gene. This CDR3 is CAWSPTGTGISDTQYF. CDR3 sequence (DNA): TGTGCCTGGAGTCCAACCGGGACAGGGATATCGGATACGCAGTATTTT.

The rearrangement uses TRBV28 and TRBJ2-1, with D perhaps matching TRBD2 (5 bases). Trimming took off 3 bases at V and 6 bases at J, with 9 bases between the two ends. The germline gives CDR1 MDHEN, CDR2 SYDVKM. CDR3 length equals 13 residues. The CDR3 here is CASSFLASNEQFF. The CDR3 DNA follows: TGTGCCAGCAGTTTTTTAGCGTCCAATGAGCAGTTCTTC. Drawing the rest from reference TRBV28 and TRBJ2-1, the complete variable domain is DVKVTQSSRYLVKRTGEKVFLECVQDMDHENMFWYRQDPGLGLRLIYFSYDVKMKEKGDIPEGYSVSREKKERFSLILESASTNQTSMYLCASSFLASNEQFFGPGTRLTVL.

V is TRBV10-1 and J is TRBJ2-1; D gene unclear. Looked up from germline, CDR1 is WNHNN and CDR2 is SYGVQD (reference sequence). The length of the CDR3 is 13 residues. V gave up 5 bases and J gave up 3 bases, with 8 bases separating them. The CDR3: CASSKEFYNEQFF. The CDR3 nucleotides read TGCGCCAGCAGTAAGGAGTTCTACAATGAGCAGTTCTTC.